The entry that follows covers one T cell receptor beta chain sequence. Its target is not known. The CDR3 spans 16 residues. The germline gives CDR1 SGHRS, CDR2 YFSETQ. With each sample, at least 6 micrograms of total RNA were extracted. The data derive from a study of blood T cells in healthy people across ages. The overall study: T cells yielded about one barcoded beta molecule per two cells through template switching. Study-wide findings and caveats: When set beside aged donors, long-lived donors presented more naive CD4+ cells and higher diversity.

A sample-barcoded 5' primer and a J-beta primer mix were used in a second PCR of about 7 to 12 cycles. A template-switch adaptor with 12 random nucleotides tagged each cDNA molecule. MiXCR, applied by TCRdb to the 5' RACE reads, yields one record per CDR3 protein. The sample contains about 1.8 million distinct CDR3 sequences, 49% of which appear only once. The TCR comes from a middle-aged woman in good health. The sample was blood. The V call is TRBV5-1, the J call TRBJ2-7, with a weak D call TRBD2 (6 bases). TRBJ2-5 explains the end of the DNA better; the J call may be wrong. For the CDR3, the DNA is TGCGCCAGCAGCCCATCCAGCGGGTTTTCGAGGGAGACCCAGTACTTC. Protein sequence: CASSPSSGFSRETQYF.